This T cell receptor beta chain was sequenced in a study of control samples from healthy donors and cancer patients. The assay was immunoSEQ multiplex PCR, and TCRdb's table has in-frame clones only and misses some. Of 17,000 or so clones listed, 86% were seen once; the top ten hold approximately 10%. Trimming removed 0 bases from V and 4 bases from J, with 11 bases in between. The CDR3 is 15 residues long. CDR1 and CDR2 from the germline V gene are LGHNA and YSLEER. Specimen: PBMCs. This receptor was identified in a woman in her sixties or seventies with colorectal cancer. The rearrangement uses TRBV4-3 and TRBJ2-3; TRBD2 is a possible D gene (6 bases). The CDR3, as DNA: TGCGCCAGCAGCCAAGATCATGGAGGGTCAGATACGCAGTATTTT. It is translated as CASSQDHGGSDTQYF.